The clone carrying this T cell receptor (beta chain) was detected once. Its antigen is undetermined. TCRdb's copy holds only in-frame clones and misses some; the assay was immunoSEQ multiplex PCR. This table has 150,000 to 200,000 clones, approximately 80% appearing once. This sample is part of a study of cytomegalovirus exposure and HLA in healthy donors. Across the whole study: In a later analysis, it was reported that the roughly 120 validation repertoires had been produced on the same platform as the 666 repertoires belonging to the first cohort. Study-wide results and limits: Most TCR sequences were rare, but some public TCRs occurred in many donors. Reports described diagnosis of cytomegalovirus status by the classifier as highly specific and sensitive. The TCR clusters that emerged in the first cohort tended, a later analysis found, to co-occur in the 120 or so validation repertoires.

The sequence was obtained from a man younger than 35 in good health and CMV-seropositive. Sample: PBMCs.

In DNA, the CDR3 is TGCGCCAGCAGCTTCGGGTGGGAGGAGACCCAGTACTTC. Protein product: CASSFGWEETQYF. V is TRBV5-1 and J is TRBJ2-5; D is possibly TRBD2 (5 bases). The CDR3 has 13 amino acids. Germline V gene lookup returns CDR1 SGHRS and CDR2 YFSETQ. V lost 2 bases to trimming and J lost 5 bases, with 10 bases between them.